The 25 T cell receptor beta chains in this list originate from one sample, sequenced in a study of T cells of healthy individuals. Using its own MiXCR run on the 5' RACE reads, TCRdb lists one record per CDR3 protein. The sample lists about 41,000 distinct CDR3 sequences; about 5% were seen once. These receptors all stem from a human donor in good health.

This clonotype showed up many times. V gene TRBV6-6 combines with J gene TRBJ1-1; possibly TRBD1 for D (5 bases). V lost 8 bases, J lost 2 bases, and 9 bases lay in between. CDR1 is MNHNY, CDR2 SVGAGI, per germline (reference sequence). The CDR3 has 12 residues. This CDR3 is CASGTGNTEAFF. CDR3 nucleotide sequence: TGTGCCAGCGGGACGGGAAACACTGAAGCTTTCTTT.

This clonotype was counted many times. The V call is TRBV20-1, the J call TRBJ1-3; D gene ambiguous. V lost 1 base, J lost 0 bases, and 10 bases lay in between. Per the germline V gene, CDR1 is DFQATT and CDR2 is SNEGSKA (reference sequence). The CDR3 is made up of 15 amino acids. As DNA, the CDR3 is TGCAGTGCTAGAGCGGACGGGAGCTCTGGAAACACCATATATTTT. Protein: CSARADGSSGNTIYF.

The V call is TRBV30, the J call TRBJ2-3; tentative D call: TRBD1 (6 bases). V gave up 3 bases and J gave up 1 base, with 11 bases separating them. CDR3 size: 14 residues. Germline lookup yields CDR1 GTSNPN and CDR2 SVGIG (reference sequence). CDR3 residues: CAWRAGDRTDTQYF. CDR3 nucleotide sequence: TGTGCCTGGAGAGCAGGGGACCGCACAGATACGCAGTATTTT.

There are many counts of this clonotype. This chain links TRBV2 with TRBJ2-5; no reliable D call. The CDR3 sequence is 14 residues long. Germline V gives CDR1 SNHLY, CDR2 FYNNEI. V was clipped by 1 base and J by 2 bases, with 8 bases between them. The CDR3 coding sequence is TGTGCCAGCAGTGAAGTGGGGATACAAGAGACCCAGTACTTC. Translated, it gives CASSEVGIQETQYF.

This clonotype was observed at least ten times. The CDR3 DNA follows: TGTGCCAGCAGCTTGGACGGGGTGAGCACAGATACGCAGTATTTT. Amino acids: CASSLDGVSTDTQYF. The rearrangement joins TRBV5-5 to TRBJ2-3, with a possible D match to TRBD2 (5 bases). Trimming pared 0 bases from V and 0 bases from J, leaving 8 bases between. Germline V CDR1 and CDR2: SGHKS, YYEKEE (reference sequence). There are 15 residues in the CDR3.

This clonotype has a count of ten or more. The rearrangement uses TRBV6-2 or TRBV6-3 and TRBJ2-7; 10 bases are a match to TRBD2. Trimming removed 5 bases from V and 5 bases from J; junction bases left unmatched: 9. This CDR3 has 15 residues. Germline V lookup: CDR1 MNHEY, CDR2 SVGEGT. CDR3 region: CASSTPSGSRNEQYF. The CDR3 coding sequence is TGTGCCAGCAGTACACCTAGCGGGAGTAGGAACGAGCAGTACTTC.

Many counts were recorded for this clonotype. This chain joins TRBV3-1 and TRBJ1-1, with D possibly TRBD1 on 6 matching bases. Per germline, CDR1 LGHDT and CDR2 YNNKEL (reference sequence). With 4 bases removed from V and 1 base from J, the gap between germline ends came to 13 bases. The CDR3 contains 15 residues. CDR3 residues: CASSRVGGKNTEAFF. CDR3 coding DNA: TGTGCCAGCAGCCGGGTAGGGGGAAAGAACACTGAAGCTTTCTTT.

This clonotype appeared many times. The genes are TRBV2 and TRBJ2-3; 7 positions agree with TRBD1. V shed 6 bases, J shed 0 bases, and the junction held 3 bases outside the gene matches. The CDR3 runs 14 residues. Germline CDR1 is SNHLY and CDR2 is FYNNEI. The CDR3 loop is CASRDRPSTDTQYF. In DNA form, the CDR3 reads TGTGCCAGCAGGGACAGGCCTAGCACAGATACGCAGTATTTT.

This clonotype was detected only a few times. The rearrangement joins TRBV7-9 to TRBJ1-5; no reliable D call. V was clipped by 5 bases and J by 1 base, with 18 bases between them. There are 17 residues in the CDR3. The germline CDR1 and CDR2 sequences are SEHNR and FQNEAQ (reference sequence). CDR3 sequence reads: CASSLDGPIPSNQPQHF. The CDR3, as DNA: TGTGCCAGCAGCCTGGACGGGCCAATTCCCAGCAATCAGCCCCAGCATTTT.

This clonotype has at least ten counts. V gene TRBV5-1 combines with J gene TRBJ1-6; 9 bases map to TRBD1. The CDR3 loop spans 16 amino acids. Germline CDR1 is SGHRS and CDR2 is YFSETQ. V was clipped by 4 bases and J by 8 bases; unmatched bases: 10. The CDR3 DNA reads TGCGCCAGCAGCCGGGCCGGGACAGGGAGGTATTCACCCCTCCACTTT. It is translated as CASSRAGTGRYSPLHF.

The chain employs TRBV6-5 and TRBJ2-2; 12 nucleotides align to TRBD1. The ends lost 2 bases at V and 6 bases at J; junction bases unmatched: 4. CDR1 MNHEY and CDR2 SVGAGI come from the germline V gene. This CDR3 spans 16 amino acids. The CDR3 sequence is CASSYAGQGAPGELFF. In nucleotides, the CDR3 is TGTGCCAGCAGTTACGCGGGACAGGGGGCGCCCGGGGAGCTGTTTTTT.

This clonotype was seen repeatedly, ten times or more. This chain uses TRBV5-4 with TRBJ1-5; D gene unclear. This CDR3 has 13 amino acids. V gave up 2 bases and J gave up 5 bases, with 8 bases separating them. From germline, CDR1 is SGHNT and CDR2 YYREEE (reference sequence). Written as DNA, the CDR3 is TGTGCCAGCAGCTTCGACCGGGATCAGCCCCAGCATTTT. This encodes CASSFDRDQPQHF.

This clonotype was recorded at least ten times. The chain employs TRBV4-3 and TRBJ2-3; tentative D call: TRBD1 (5 bases). The length of the CDR3 is 17 residues. Germline values: CDR1 LGHNA, CDR2 YSLEER. V gave up 0 bases and J gave up 3 bases, with 16 bases separating them. CDR3 loop: CASSQDTGFLGTDTQYF. The CDR3 DNA sequence: TGCGCCAGCAGCCAAGATACAGGATTTTTGGGGACAGATACGCAGTATTTT.

This clonotype was detected ten times or more. The V call is TRBV7-8, the J call TRBJ2-7, with unresolved D. V lost 1 base, J lost 3 bases, and 4 bases lay in between. Germline-derived CDR1 and CDR2 are SGHVS and FQNEAQ. The CDR3 loop spans 12 amino acids. This CDR3 reads CASSLVGYEQYF. CDR3 DNA sequence: TGTGCCAGCAGCTTAGTAGGCTACGAGCAGTACTTC.

This clonotype was picked up many times. The chain couples TRBV6-1 to TRBJ1-5, with TRBD1 matching 7 bases. The V gene end was trimmed by 7 bases and the J gene end by 7 bases; junction bases not matched to a gene: 7. The CDR3 consists of 13 residues. Germline V gene sequence: CDR1 MNHNS, CDR2 SASEGT. DNA of the CDR3: TGTGCCAGCACGGAAACAGGGGTCCAGCCCCAGCATTTT. It translates to CASTETGVQPQHF.

There are many counts of this clonotype. This chain connects TRBV11-2 to TRBJ2-1, with 8 bases matching TRBD1. The J segment lost 7 bases and the V segment lost 5 bases, leaving 10 bases of the junction unmatched. In germline, CDR1 is SGHAT, CDR2 FQNNGV. The CDR3 contains 15 residues. DNA for the CDR3: TGTGCCAGCAGCCCAAGACAGGGGTTAGCGAATGAGCAGTTCTTC. Translation: CASSPRQGLANEQFF.

The table lists this clonotype with a few counts. The J gene is TRBJ2-2, the V gene TRBV7-3, with 7 nucleotides matching TRBD2. V lost 2 bases, J lost 4 bases, and 4 bases stayed unmatched. This CDR3 has 15 amino acids. CDR1 is SGHTA and CDR2 is FQGTGA in the germline V gene. The CDR3 nucleotides read TGTGCCAGCAGCTTATATGGGGGGGTCACCGGGGAGCTGTTTTTT. This encodes CASSLYGGVTGELFF.

This clonotype occurred many times. The chain joins TRBV29-1 to TRBJ2-7, with D hard to call. V lost 5 bases, J lost 5 bases, and 19 bases lay in between. The CDR3 runs 14 residues. Germline V gives CDR1 SQVTM, CDR2 ANQGSEA. CDR3 region: CSVRPPGRVDEQYF. The DNA of the CDR3 is TGCAGCGTTCGCCCCCCCGGAAGGGTCGACGAGCAGTACTTC.

This clonotype was observed at least ten times. The V gene is TRBV20-1, the J gene TRBJ1-4, with 9 bases matching TRBD1. Per germline, CDR1 DFQATT and CDR2 SNEGSKA (reference sequence). The CDR3 runs to 14 residues. J lost 8 bases, V lost 4 bases, and 8 bases had no gene match. The chain's CDR3 is CSAIGTGRGEKLFF. The CDR3 DNA reads as TGCAGTGCTATCGGGACAGGGCGAGGGGAAAAACTGTTTTTT.

This clonotype was recorded at least ten times. The genes are TRBV7-9 and TRBJ2-7, with TRBD2 matching over 11 bases. The trim removed 6 bases at V and 5 bases at J, leaving 6 bases unmatched. Germline V gives CDR1 SEHNR, CDR2 FQNEAQ (reference sequence). The CDR3 contains 14 residues. The CDR3 sequence is CASSRSGRADEQYF. CDR3 sequence (DNA): TGTGCCAGCAGTCGTAGCGGGAGGGCCGACGAGCAGTACTTC.

This clonotype was detected many times. The V gene is TRBV20-1, the J gene TRBJ2-7; tentative D call: TRBD2 (6 bases). CDR3 length: 13 amino acids. V lost 5 bases to trimming and J lost 3 bases, with 14 bases between them. Germline V lookup: CDR1 DFQATT, CDR2 SNEGSKA (reference sequence). CDR3 coding DNA: TGCAGTGCTCACCGTGGGGGGAGCTACGAGCAGTACTTC. Translated: CSAHRGGSYEQYF.

The rearrangement uses TRBV5-1 and TRBJ1-5; TRBD1 matches 7 bases. The germline CDR1 and CDR2 sequences are SGHRS and YFSETQ. The CDR3 sequence is 15 residues long. With 2 bases clipped from V and 6 bases from J, the junction kept 8 bases outside the gene matches. Here the CDR3 reads CASSFSGGGSQPQHF. The CDR3 nucleotides read TGCGCCAGCAGCTTTTCAGGGGGAGGTAGTCAGCCCCAGCATTTT.

This clonotype was observed a few times. CDR3 coding DNA: TGTGCCAGCAGCTTAGGTCGGGGCAGGTTTCTGAACACTGAAGCTTTCTTT. Amino acid sequence: CASSLGRGRFLNTEAFF. The rearrangement uses TRBV11-2 and TRBJ1-1; D may be TRBD1 (5 bases). In germline, CDR1 is SGHAT, CDR2 FQNNGV. V was clipped by 1 base and J by 0 bases, with 15 bases between them. This CDR3 comprises 17 residues.

This clonotype came up many times. This chain uses TRBV7-2 with TRBJ1-1; 7 nucleotides align to TRBD1. Unmatched junction bases numbered 9, after V lost 4 bases and J lost 4 bases. Germline V gene data show CDR1 as SGHTA and CDR2 as FQGNSA. This CDR3 comprises 15 residues. For the CDR3, the DNA is TGTGCCAGCAGCTATCGGACAGGCCAGGGCACTGAAGCTTTCTTT. Residues: CASSYRTGQGTEAFF.

At least ten counts were recorded for this clonotype. The V and J genes are TRBV3-1 and TRBJ2-7; 11 nucleotides line up with TRBD1. Unmatched junction bases numbered 4, after V lost 3 bases and J lost 3 bases. CDR3 length equals 15 residues. CDR1 LGHDT and CDR2 YNNKEL come from the germline V gene (reference sequence). The CDR3 nucleotides are TGTGCCAGCAGCCACGGGACAGGGGGTCGCTACGAGCAGTACTTC. Encoded protein: CASSHGTGGRYEQYF.